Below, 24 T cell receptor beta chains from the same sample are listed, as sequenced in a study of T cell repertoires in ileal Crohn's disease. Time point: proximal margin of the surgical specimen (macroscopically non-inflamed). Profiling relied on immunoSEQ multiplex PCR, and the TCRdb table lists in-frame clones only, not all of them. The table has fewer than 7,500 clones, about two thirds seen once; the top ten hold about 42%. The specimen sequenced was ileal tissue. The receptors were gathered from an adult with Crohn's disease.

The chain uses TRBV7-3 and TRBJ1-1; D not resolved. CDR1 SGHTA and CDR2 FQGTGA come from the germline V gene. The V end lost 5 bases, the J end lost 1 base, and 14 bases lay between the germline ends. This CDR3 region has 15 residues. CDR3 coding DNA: TGTGCCAGCAGCCCTAGAGCCATCGCGAACACTGAAGCTTTCTTT. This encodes CASSPRAIANTEAFF.

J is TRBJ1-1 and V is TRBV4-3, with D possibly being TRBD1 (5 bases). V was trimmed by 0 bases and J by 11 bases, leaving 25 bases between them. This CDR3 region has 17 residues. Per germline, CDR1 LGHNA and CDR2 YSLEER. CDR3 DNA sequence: TGCGCCAGCAGCCAAGAATGGACAAAACGGCTCTCTGTATCGGCTTTCTTT. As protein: CASSQEWTKRLSVSAFF.

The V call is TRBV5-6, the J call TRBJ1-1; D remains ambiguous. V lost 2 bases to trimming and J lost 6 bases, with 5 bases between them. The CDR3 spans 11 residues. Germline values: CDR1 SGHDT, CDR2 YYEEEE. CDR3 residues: CASSFDSEAFF. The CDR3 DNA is TGTGCCAGCAGCTTTGACTCTGAAGCTTTCTTT.

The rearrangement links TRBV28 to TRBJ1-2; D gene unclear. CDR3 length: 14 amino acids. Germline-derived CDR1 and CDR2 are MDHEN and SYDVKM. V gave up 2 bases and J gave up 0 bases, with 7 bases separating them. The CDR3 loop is CASSLIRPNYGYTF. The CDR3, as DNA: TGTGCCAGCAGTTTAATTAGACCTAACTATGGCTACACCTTC.

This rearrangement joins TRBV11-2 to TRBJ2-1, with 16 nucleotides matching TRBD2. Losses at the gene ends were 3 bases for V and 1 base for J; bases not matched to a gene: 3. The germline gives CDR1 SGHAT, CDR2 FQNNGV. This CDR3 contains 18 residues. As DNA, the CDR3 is TGTGCCAGCAGCTTTGGGACTAGCGGGAGGGGTTCCTACAATGAGCAGTTCTTC. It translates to CASSFGTSGRGSYNEQFF.

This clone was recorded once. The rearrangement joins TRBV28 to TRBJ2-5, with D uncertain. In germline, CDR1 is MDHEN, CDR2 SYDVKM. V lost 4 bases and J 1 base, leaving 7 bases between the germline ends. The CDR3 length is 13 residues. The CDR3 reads CASSSSSQETQYF. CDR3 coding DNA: TGTGCCAGCAGTTCATCTTCCCAAGAGACCCAGTACTTC. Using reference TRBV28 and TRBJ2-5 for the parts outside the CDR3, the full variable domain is DVKVTQSSRYLVKRTGEKVFLECVQDMDHENMFWYRQDPGLGLRLIYFSYDVKMKEKGDIPEGYSVSREKKERFSLILESASTNQTSMYLCASSSSSQETQYFGPGTRLLVL.

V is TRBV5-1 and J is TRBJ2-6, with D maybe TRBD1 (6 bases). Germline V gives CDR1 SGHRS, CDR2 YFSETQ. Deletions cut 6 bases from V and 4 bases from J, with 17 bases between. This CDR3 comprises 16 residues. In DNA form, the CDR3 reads TGCGCCAGCACTATGGGTCTGGGGGCCGGGGCCAACGTCCTGACTTTC. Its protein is CASTMGLGAGANVLTF.

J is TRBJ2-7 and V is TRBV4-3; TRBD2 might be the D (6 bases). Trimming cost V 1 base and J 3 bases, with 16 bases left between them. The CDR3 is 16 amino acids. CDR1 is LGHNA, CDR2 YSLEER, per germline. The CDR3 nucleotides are TGCGCCAGCAGCCAAGGGGACGGAGGGATGCTCTACGAGCAGTACTTC. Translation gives CASSQGDGGMLYEQYF.

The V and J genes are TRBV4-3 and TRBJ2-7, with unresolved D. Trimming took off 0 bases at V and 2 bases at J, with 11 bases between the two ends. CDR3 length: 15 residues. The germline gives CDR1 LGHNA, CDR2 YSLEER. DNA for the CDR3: TGCGCCAGCAGCCAAGAACTTCTAGGGACCTACGAGCAGTACTTC. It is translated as CASSQELLGTYEQYF.

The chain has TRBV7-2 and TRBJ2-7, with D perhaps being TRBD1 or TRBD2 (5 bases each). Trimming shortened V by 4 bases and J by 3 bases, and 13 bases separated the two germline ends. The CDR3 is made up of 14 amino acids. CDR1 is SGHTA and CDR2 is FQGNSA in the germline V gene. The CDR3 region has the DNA TGTGCCAGCAGCTCTAGGGGCGGGCTCTACGAGCAGTACTTC. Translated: CASSSRGGLYEQYF.

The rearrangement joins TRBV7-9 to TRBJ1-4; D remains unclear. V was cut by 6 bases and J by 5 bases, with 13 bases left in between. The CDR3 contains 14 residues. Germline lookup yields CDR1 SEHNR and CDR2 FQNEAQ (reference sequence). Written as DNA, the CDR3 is TGTGCCAGCAGTGCCGGACGGAGCAATGAAAAACTGTTTTTT. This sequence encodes CASSAGRSNEKLFF. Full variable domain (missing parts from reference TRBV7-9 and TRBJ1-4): DTGVSQNPRHKITKRGQNVTFRCDPISEHNRLYWYRQTLGQGPEFLTYFQNEAQLEKSRLLSDRFSAERPKGSFSTLEIQRTEQGDSAMYLCASSAGRSNEKLFFGSGTQLSVL.

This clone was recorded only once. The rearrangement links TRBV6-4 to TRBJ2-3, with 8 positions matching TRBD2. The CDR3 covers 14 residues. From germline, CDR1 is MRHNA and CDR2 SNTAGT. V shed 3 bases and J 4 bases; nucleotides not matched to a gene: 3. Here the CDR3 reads CASSEAGDADTQYF. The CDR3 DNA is TGTGCCAGCAGTGAAGCGGGAGACGCAGATACGCAGTATTTT.

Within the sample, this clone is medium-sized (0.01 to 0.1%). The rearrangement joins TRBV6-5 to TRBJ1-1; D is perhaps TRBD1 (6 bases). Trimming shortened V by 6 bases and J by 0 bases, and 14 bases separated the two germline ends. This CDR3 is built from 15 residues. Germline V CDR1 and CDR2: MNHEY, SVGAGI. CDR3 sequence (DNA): TGTGCCAGCAGCCAAAAACAGGGATTGAACACTGAAGCTTTCTTT. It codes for CASSQKQGLNTEAFF.

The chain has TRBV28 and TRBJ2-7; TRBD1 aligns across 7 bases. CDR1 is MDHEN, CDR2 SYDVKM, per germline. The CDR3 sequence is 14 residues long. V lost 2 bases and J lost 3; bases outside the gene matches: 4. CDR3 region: CASSLPRDSYEQYF. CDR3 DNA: TGTGCCAGCAGTTTACCCCGGGACAGCTACGAGCAGTACTTC.

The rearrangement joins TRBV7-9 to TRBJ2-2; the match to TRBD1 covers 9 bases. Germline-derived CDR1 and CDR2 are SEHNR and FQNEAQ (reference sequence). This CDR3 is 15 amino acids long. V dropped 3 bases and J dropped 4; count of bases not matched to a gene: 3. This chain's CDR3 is CASSLRQGGTGELFF. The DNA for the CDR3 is TGTGCCAGCAGCTTGCGACAGGGGGGCACCGGGGAGCTGTTTTTT.

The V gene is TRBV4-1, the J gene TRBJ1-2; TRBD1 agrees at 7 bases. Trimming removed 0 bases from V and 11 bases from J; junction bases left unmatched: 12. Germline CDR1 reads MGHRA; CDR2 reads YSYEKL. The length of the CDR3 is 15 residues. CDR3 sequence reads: CASSQDAFPGQPYTF. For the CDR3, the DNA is TGCGCCAGCAGCCAAGATGCATTCCCGGGACAGCCGTACACCTTC.

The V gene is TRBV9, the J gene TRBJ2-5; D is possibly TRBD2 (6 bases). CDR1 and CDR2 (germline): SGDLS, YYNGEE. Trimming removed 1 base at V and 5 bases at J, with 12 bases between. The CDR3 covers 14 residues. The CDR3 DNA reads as TGTGCCAGCAGCGTAAGCTGGGGGGTCGAGACCCAGTACTTC. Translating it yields CASSVSWGVETQYF.

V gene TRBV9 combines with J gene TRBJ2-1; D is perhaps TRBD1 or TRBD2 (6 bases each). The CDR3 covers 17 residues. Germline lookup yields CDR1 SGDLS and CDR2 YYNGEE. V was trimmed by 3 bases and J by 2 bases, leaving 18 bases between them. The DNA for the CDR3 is TGTGCCAGCAGCGGGTATAGGGGGGCCACTCCCTACAATGAGCAGTTCTTC. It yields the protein CASSGYRGATPYNEQFF.

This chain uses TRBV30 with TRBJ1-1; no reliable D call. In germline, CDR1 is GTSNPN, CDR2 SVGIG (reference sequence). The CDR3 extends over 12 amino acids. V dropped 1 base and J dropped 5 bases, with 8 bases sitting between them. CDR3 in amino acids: CAWSARRTEAFF. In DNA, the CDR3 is TGTGCCTGGAGTGCAAGAAGGACTGAAGCTTTCTTT.

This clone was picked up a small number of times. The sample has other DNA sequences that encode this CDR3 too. The CDR3 DNA sequence: TGTGCCAGTAGTATAGGGGGTGGGAGTACAGATACGCAGTATTTT. Its protein is CASSIGGGSTDTQYF. The chain carries TRBV19 and TRBJ2-3, with a possible D match to TRBD2 (5 bases). Germline assignment: CDR1 LNHDA and CDR2 SQIVND (reference sequence). V lost 1 base, J lost 3 bases, and 11 bases lay in between. This CDR3 is 15 amino acids long.

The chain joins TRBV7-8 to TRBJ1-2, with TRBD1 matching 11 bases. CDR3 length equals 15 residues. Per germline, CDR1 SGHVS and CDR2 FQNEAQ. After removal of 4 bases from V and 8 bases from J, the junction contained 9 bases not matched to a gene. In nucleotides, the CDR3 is TGTGCCAGCAGCTCCTACGGACAGGGGGCAAGCGGCTACACCTTC. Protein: CASSSYGQGASGYTF.

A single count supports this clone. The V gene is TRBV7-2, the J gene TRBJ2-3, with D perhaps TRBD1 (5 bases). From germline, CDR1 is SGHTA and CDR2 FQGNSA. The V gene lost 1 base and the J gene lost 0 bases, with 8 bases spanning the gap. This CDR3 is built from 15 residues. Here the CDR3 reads CASSLVAGSTDTQYF. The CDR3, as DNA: TGTGCCAGCAGCTTAGTTGCAGGGAGCACAGATACGCAGTATTTT.

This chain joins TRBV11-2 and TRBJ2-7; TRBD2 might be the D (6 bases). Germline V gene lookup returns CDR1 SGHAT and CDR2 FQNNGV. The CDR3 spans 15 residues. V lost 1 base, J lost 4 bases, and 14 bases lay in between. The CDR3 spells CASSLGRGGGYEQYF. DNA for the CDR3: TGTGCCAGCAGCTTAGGGCGGGGTGGAGGATACGAGCAGTACTTC.

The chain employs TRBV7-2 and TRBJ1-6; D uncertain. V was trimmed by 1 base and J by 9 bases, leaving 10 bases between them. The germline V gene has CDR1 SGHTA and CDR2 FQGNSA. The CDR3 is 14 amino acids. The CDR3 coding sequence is TGTGCCAGCAGCTTAGGTTACGAAGTTTCACCCCTCCACTTT. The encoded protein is CASSLGYEVSPLHF.